This note documents a single T cell receptor (beta chain) sequence. The antigen is undetermined. The germline V gene has CDR1 MNHNY and CDR2 SVGAGI (reference sequence). The V segment lost 6 bases and the J segment 5 bases; nucleotides outside the gene matches: 11. The CDR3 is 15 residues long. These data belong to a study of cytomegalovirus exposure and HLA in healthy donors. Vbeta (60) and Jbeta (13) primers were used in the PCR. Here immunoSEQ multiplex PCR was the method, and the copy in TCRdb shows in-frame clones only, minus some. The listing contains about 200,000 clones. Healthy bone marrow donors made up the donors. Donors counted as nominally healthy when sampled, yet unrecorded immune exposures were likely. Findings of the study overall: Within an earlier analysis, most TCR beta V segments proved productive either about 90% or about 30% of the time. Confirmation was obtained in vitro that a few CMV-associated chains are specific for CMV antigens.

This chain uses TRBV6-6 with TRBJ2-5, with 8 bases fitting TRBD1. The sample taken for sequencing was PBMCs. The TCR originated in a woman aged 30 to 39 in good health and CMV-seropositive. The CDR3 sequence is CASRGRAGGSETQYF. In nucleotides, the CDR3 is TGTGCCAGCAGGGGACGAGCAGGGGGCTCGGAGACCCAGTACTTC.